This passage covers 24 T cell receptor beta chains from one sample sequenced in a study of cytomegalovirus exposure and HLA in healthy donors. Some clones are missing from TCRdb's copy, which holds only in-frame ones; the method was immunoSEQ multiplex PCR. Counted here are about 130,000 clones, 85% to 90% occurring once; the ten biggest clones make up approximately 10%. Sequencing was performed on PBMCs. These receptors were collected from a woman younger than 35 in good health and CMV-seropositive.

The genes are TRBV7-2 and TRBJ1-4; tentatively, D is TRBD1 (5 bases). V lost 1 base to trimming and J lost 4 bases, with 10 bases between them. This CDR3 region has 15 residues. Per germline, CDR1 SGHTA and CDR2 FQGNSA. CDR3 sequence: CASSLVAGLNEKLFF. CDR3 coding DNA: TGTGCCAGCAGCTTAGTAGCAGGGCTTAATGAAAAACTGTTTTTT.

This sequence joins TRBV28 and TRBJ1-6, with D perhaps matching TRBD1 (6 bases). V lost 6 bases and J 0 bases, leaving 6 bases between the germline ends. Per the germline V gene, CDR1 is MDHEN and CDR2 is SYDVKM. This CDR3 contains 14 residues. The CDR3 here is CASRDSSYNSPLHF. The CDR3 nucleotides are TGTGCCAGCAGGGACAGCTCCTATAATTCACCCCTCCACTTT.

This clone has just a few counts. This chain uses TRBV11-2 with TRBJ1-2, with 8 bases that match TRBD1. V lost 3 bases, J lost 7 bases, and 10 bases stayed unmatched. Germline V gives CDR1 SGHAT, CDR2 FQNNGV. The CDR3 runs 15 residues. DNA of the CDR3: TGTGCCAGCAGCTTCGGTCTGGACAGGGCCCGTGGCTACACCTTC. It translates to CASSFGLDRARGYTF.

The genes are TRBV10-3 and TRBJ2-7, with D perhaps TRBD1 (7 bases). The V gene's germline CDR1 is ENHRY and CDR2 SYGVKD. There are 11 residues in the CDR3. V was clipped by 8 bases and J by 7 bases, with 12 bases between them. CDR3 amino acids: CAIWSGGEQYF. CDR3 sequence (DNA): TGTGCCATCTGGTCAGGGGGGGAGCAGTACTTC.

This clone was detected only a few times. The V and J genes are TRBV7-8 and TRBJ1-1; tentative D call: TRBD1 (5 bases). Germline values: CDR1 SGHVS, CDR2 FQNEAQ. This CDR3 spans 14 amino acids. V lost 5 bases and J 1 base, leaving 11 bases between the germline ends. The DNA of the CDR3 is TGTGCCAGCAGCGGCGGGACCGCGAACACTGAAGCTTTCTTT. It codes for CASSGGTANTEAFF.

Comment on this clone: A far bigger clonotype differs at one base, so this is likely a read error. The V gene is TRBV4-2, the J gene TRBJ1-6; a weak D match, TRBD1 (5 bases). From germline, CDR1 is LGHNA and CDR2 YNFKEQ. Trimming stripped 4 bases from V and 5 bases from J, with 12 bases between. This CDR3 is built from 15 residues. The CDR3 reads CASSLALTDNSPLHF. In DNA form, the CDR3 reads TGTGCCAGCAGCCTAGCCTTGACAGATAATTCACCCCTCCACTTT.

V usage is TRBV10-2 and J usage is TRBJ1-1; TRBD1 matches 7 bases. The CDR3 contains 14 residues. Trimming at V came to 6 bases and at J to 7 bases, leaving 11 bases not matched to a gene. Per the germline V gene, CDR1 is WSHSY and CDR2 is SAAADI. CDR3 residues: CASRDRTGGFEAFF. The CDR3 bases are TGCGCCAGCAGGGACAGGACAGGTGGCTTTGAAGCTTTCTTT.

This chain connects TRBV2 to TRBJ1-3; TRBD1 is a possible D gene (5 bases). The V gene lost 11 bases and the J gene lost 2 bases, with 13 bases spanning the gap. The CDR3 has 13 residues. Germline-derived CDR1 and CDR2 are SNHLY and FYNNEI. As DNA, the CDR3 is TGTGCCTTTCAGGGAGGGCCTGGAAACACCATATATTTT. This codes for CAFQGGPGNTIYF. The complete variable domain, with remaining parts taken from reference TRBV2 and TRBJ1-3, reads EPEVTQTPSHQVTQMGQEVILRCVPISNHLYFYWYRQILGQKVEFLVSFYNNEISEKSEIFDDQFSVERPDGSNFTLKIRSTKLEDSAMYFCAFQGGPGNTIYFGEGSWLTVV.

This clone was picked up one time. This sequence joins TRBV29-1 and TRBJ1-5, with TRBD1 matching 12 bases. CDR1 and CDR2 from the germline V gene are SQVTM and ANQGSEA. Trimming removed 6 bases from V and 5 bases from J; junction bases left unmatched: 5. The length of the CDR3 is 14 residues. CDR3 in DNA: TGCAGCGTGGGTGGGACAGGGGGCGATCAGCCCCAGCATTTT. It translates to CSVGGTGGDQPQHF.

This CDR3 is CASTQGGRGTQYF. The CDR3 DNA is TGTGCCAGCACCCAGGGGGGTCGGGGGACCCAGTACTTC. The chain carries TRBV6-5 and TRBJ2-5, with a tentative D call TRBD1 (7 bases). Looked up from germline, CDR1 is MNHEY and CDR2 is SVGAGI. V lost 7 bases to trimming and J lost 7 bases, with 16 bases between them. CDR3 length: 13 amino acids.

This clone was counted many times. This chain uses TRBV10-3 with TRBJ2-1; the D gene is possibly TRBD2 (6 bases). The CDR3 has 20 residues. V was shortened by 0 bases and J by 4 bases, with 25 bases between the two germline ends. Germline CDR1 reads ENHRY; CDR2 reads SYGVKD. Here the CDR3 DNA reads TGTGCCATCAGTGAGTCTGGAGGGATCTGGGATGGCGATACATACAATGAGCAGTTCTTC. Translation gives CAISESGGIWDGDTYNEQFF.

J is TRBJ2-3 and V is TRBV14, with D maybe TRBD1 (5 bases). From germline, CDR1 is SGHDN and CDR2 FVKESK. With 6 bases removed from V and 4 bases from J, the gap between germline ends came to 11 bases. The CDR3 is 13 amino acids. CDR3 residues: CASSRFRADTQYF. The CDR3 nucleotides read TGTGCCAGCAGTCGATTCAGGGCAGATACGCAGTATTTT.

This chain connects TRBV2 to TRBJ2-5, with no clear D. CDR1 and CDR2 (germline): SNHLY, FYNNEI. Trimming removed 5 bases from V and 4 bases from J, with 11 bases in between. The CDR3 runs 13 residues. The CDR3 DNA sequence: TGTGCCAGCAGTCCCAACCTAGGAGAGACCCAGTACTTC. This encodes CASSPNLGETQYF.

This clone was seen more than once but under ten times. The chain has TRBV10-3 and TRBJ1-1, with 7 bases matching TRBD1. CDR3 size: 11 residues. Germline assignment: CDR1 ENHRY and CDR2 SYGVKD. Losses at the gene ends were 5 bases for V and 7 bases for J; bases not matched to a gene: 1. This CDR3 is CAISRQGEAFF. In nucleotides, the CDR3 is TGTGCCATCAGTAGACAGGGTGAAGCTTTCTTT.

The chain links TRBV7-2 to TRBJ2-3; D is perhaps TRBD1 (5 bases). Trimming took off 5 bases at V and 2 bases at J, with 14 bases between the two ends. Germline V CDR1 and CDR2: SGHTA, FQGNSA. The CDR3 covers 15 residues. The CDR3 DNA is TGTGCCAGCAGCCCATTCGACAGCCTCACAGATACGCAGTATTTT. It codes for CASSPFDSLTDTQYF.

This clone has just one count. The chain is built from TRBV7-3 and TRBJ2-1; 13 nucleotides agree with TRBD2. Germline-derived CDR1 and CDR2 are SGHTA and FQGTGA. The CDR3 totals 15 residues. After removal of 5 bases from V and 7 bases from J, the junction contained 5 bases not matched to a gene. The CDR3 here is CASSTSGGALNEQFF. CDR3 DNA: TGTGCCAGCAGCACTAGCGGGGGGGCCCTGAATGAGCAGTTCTTC.

The chain combines TRBV11-2 with TRBJ2-2; D is perhaps TRBD1 (6 bases). The V and J ends lost 1 base and 4 bases respectively, with 10 bases between them. The CDR3 extends over 15 amino acids. Germline V gene lookup returns CDR1 SGHAT and CDR2 FQNNGV. CDR3 loop: CASSLGGRSTGELFF. DNA of the CDR3: TGTGCCAGCAGCTTAGGGGGGCGCAGCACCGGGGAGCTGTTTTTT.

The V and J genes are TRBV6-8 and TRBJ1-6; 7 nucleotides align to TRBD1. With V trimmed by 6 bases and J by 0 bases, 11 bases remained unmatched. The CDR3 spans 18 residues. Germline assignment: CDR1 MNHGY and CDR2 SAAAGT. CDR3 nucleotides: TGTGCCAGCAGCGCCCCAAACAGGGGAAGCTCCTATAATTCACCCCTCCACTTT. Translated: CASSAPNRGSSYNSPLHF.

The V call is TRBV9, the J call TRBJ2-7; 7 bases fit TRBD2. CDR3 length: 15 amino acids. The trim removed 0 bases at V and 3 bases at J, leaving 6 bases unmatched. Germline loops: CDR1 SGDLS, CDR2 YYNGEE. The chain's CDR3 is CASSVVAGEGYEQYF. The CDR3 DNA reads as TGTGCCAGCAGCGTAGTTGCGGGGGAAGGCTACGAGCAGTACTTC.

The chain links TRBV7-2 to TRBJ2-7; TRBD1 matches at 9 bases. This CDR3 has 15 amino acids. CDR1 is SGHTA and CDR2 is FQGNSA in the germline V gene. V lost 3 bases, J lost 0 bases, and 3 bases stayed unmatched. The CDR3 region is CASSFTDRGSYEQYF. CDR3 DNA sequence: TGTGCCAGCAGCTTTACGGACAGGGGCTCCTACGAGCAGTACTTC. Full variable domain (outside the CDR3, taken from reference TRBV7-2 and TRBJ2-7): GAGVSQSPSNKVTEKGKDVELRCDPISGHTALYWYRQSLGQGLEFLIYFQGNSAPDKSGLPSDRFSAERTGGSVSTLTIQRTQQEDSAVYLCASSFTDRGSYEQYFGPGTRLTVT.

This clone was seen a handful of times. The chain uses TRBV27 and TRBJ1-1, with D possibly TRBD1 on 5 matching bases. The CDR3 has 13 residues. V shed 4 bases and J shed 7 bases, with 13 bases lying between them. Germline loops: CDR1 MNHEY, CDR2 SMNVEV (reference sequence). DNA for the CDR3: TGTGCCAGCAGTTATTCGACAGAAAATGAAGCTTTCTTT. Translation: CASSYSTENEAFF.

The chain carries TRBV29-1 and TRBJ2-1; D possibly corresponds to TRBD1 (6 bases). This CDR3 comprises 12 residues. The germline gives CDR1 SQVTM, CDR2 ANQGSEA. V lost 6 bases to trimming and J lost 1 base, with 7 bases between them. The CDR3 DNA is TGCAGCGTACAGGGTTCCTACAATGAGCAGTTCTTC. Its protein is CSVQGSYNEQFF.

The CDR3 DNA sequence: TGTGCCATCCCGGGGAAGGGGGCCGACCAAGAGACCCAGTACTTC. Translation: CAIPGKGADQETQYF. The V and J genes are TRBV27 and TRBJ2-5; TRBD1 matches at 7 bases. V dropped 10 bases and J dropped 0; count of bases not matched to a gene: 11. The CDR3 loop spans 15 amino acids. Germline V lookup: CDR1 MNHEY, CDR2 SMNVEV (reference sequence).

The chain links TRBV28 to TRBJ1-1; 9 bases agree with TRBD1. The CDR3 length is 18 residues. V lost 3 bases, J lost 1 base, and 12 bases stayed unmatched. Germline CDR1 MDHEN, CDR2 SYDVKM. The chain's CDR3 is CASSFVPGQGWGNTEAFF. In nucleotides, the CDR3 is TGTGCCAGCAGTTTCGTACCGGGACAGGGATGGGGGAACACTGAAGCTTTCTTT.